This T cell receptor beta chain is from a study of monozygotic twins with inflammatory bowel disease (dated by TCRdb to between 2018 and 2020). Broadly, across the study: The full study comprised 28 monozygotic twin pairs: nine German pairs (four IBD-concordant, five IBD-discordant) and 19 IBD-discordant Danish pairs. Each individual had, on average, about 151 000 unique TCRalpha sequences and 181 000 unique TCRbeta sequences available for analysis. Disease-associated traits were sought mainly through comparisons between IBD patients and their genetically identical healthy co-twins within discordant pairs. Beyond this particular receptor, the publication reports: Differing immunosuppressive treatments among patients may have added background noise and inter-individual variability to the repertoires. The analysis was unable to tell different T cell subtypes apart. The results gave no support for a single strong signal or clonotype linked to IBD. Repertoire similarity did not differ between concordant and discordant twins, which could be due to limited statistical power. Compared with healthy twins, IBD patients had fewer clonotypes in common with other individuals, a difference most pronounced in patients showing signs of disease activity. A decrease in TCRbeta repertoire diversity, as measured by inverse Simpson index, was observed in IBD patients compared with their healthy co-twins.

From each donor, an approximately 2.4 ml peripheral blood sample was collected into PAXgene tubes and kept at -80 degrees C. Without any T cell sorting, total RNA was extracted from whole blood using the PAXgene blood miRNA kit on an automated QIAcube. Deep TCRalpha and TCRbeta repertoire profiling with unique molecular barcoding was performed on peripheral blood of monozygotic twin pairs concordant or discordant for inflammatory bowel disease. Smoking habits were recorded for all twin pairs, with individuals classified as current, former or never smokers. The library was obtained by 5' RACE. For each TCR library, 3,500 to 4,000 ng of total RNA was used. For each sample, cDNA synthesis was carried out in eight separate reactions using SMARTScribe reverse transcriptase. During cDNA synthesis, template switching was used to introduce unique molecular identifiers that contained a 6-nucleotide sample barcode. Amplification of TCRalpha and TCRbeta cDNA involved two nested PCRs of about 15 and 9 cycles, and each PCR was followed by bead purification. Before amplification, the cDNA was both treated with uracil DNA-glycosylase and purified with the QIAquick PCR purification kit. The second PCR was the step at which Illumina TruSeq-compatible adapters and sample-specific barcodes were added. TapeStation and Qubit were used to check library quality and concentration, and roughly 5.5 ng of each library was pooled. The pooled libraries were sequenced with 2 x 100 bp reads and custom sequencing primers on an Illumina HiSeq2500 single-index Rapid Run. Processing in the source paper ran as follows. UMI-based consensus assembly with MiGEC version 1.2.6 was used to correct PCR and sequencing errors. V(D)J alignment, clonotype assembly and CDR3 extraction were performed with MiXCR version 2.1.1. To normalise gene usage, clonotype sharing and MAIT/NKT TCR abundance, the top 1000, 10 000 and 20 000 clonotypes in each sample were analysed. Diversity was computed as the inverse Simpson index with the vegan R package after downsampling to 27 000 UMIs. Paired Mann-Whitney U tests were applied to discordant twin pairs, with Benjamini-Hochberg correction for multiple testing. After the reads were reprocessed by TCRdb, one entry was made per CDR3 protein sequence, with no DNA. The V and J calls reflect TCRdb's pipeline rather than the authors' work. The sample's table lists a count of approximately 160,000 distinct CDR3 sequences. Jointly, the top ten make up about 8% of the sample.

Taken from cysteine to phenylalanine, the CDR3 has 15 residues. This entry has no DNA. Via the germline V gene (reference sequence), CDR1 is LNHDA and CDR2 SQIVND. As regards this clonotype: It has no known antigen specificity.

The V and J genes are TRBV19 and TRBJ2-5; TCRdb's D call of TRBD2 is untestable without DNA. Sequencing was done on a sample of blood. This clonotype was obtained from a human donor with ulcerative colitis or Crohn's disease, or a healthy co-twin of an affected twin (not recorded which). The CDR3 here reads CASSTTGLPWETQYF.